Shown below are 10 T cell receptor beta chains from a single sample sequenced in a study of shared clonotypes between healthy human individuals. Clones were sequenced by immunoSEQ multiplex PCR, and TCRdb holds only the in-frame ones, with some missing. This table holds 500,000 to 650,000 clones, around 80% found once. Sequencing was performed on PBMCs. The receptors were sampled from a woman between 40 and 50 years old in good health. Some clones in this sample may be carry-over from other donors' samples.

The chain carries TRBV29-1 and TRBJ2-7; D is uncertain. Trimming stripped 4 bases from V and 5 bases from J, with 6 bases between. The CDR3 is made up of 10 amino acids. The germline CDR1 and CDR2 sequences are SQVTM and ANQGSEA. The CDR3: CSVGRDEQYF. CDR3 DNA: TGCAGCGTTGGTAGGGACGAGCAGTACTTC.

The chain employs TRBV6-1 and TRBJ2-1, with D possibly matching TRBD1 (5 bases). CDR1 MNHNS and CDR2 SASEGT come from the germline V gene. The CDR3 loop spans 13 amino acids. V lost 0 bases and J 10 bases, leaving 10 bases between the germline ends. CDR3 coding DNA: TGTGCCAGCAGTGAAGCCAGGGTCAACGAGCAGTTCTTC. This encodes CASSEARVNEQFF.

The chain couples TRBV10-2 to TRBJ1-1, with 8 bases that match TRBD1. V shed 6 bases, J shed 8 bases, and the junction held 5 bases outside the gene matches. The CDR3 runs 12 residues. Germline CDR1 reads WSHSY; CDR2 reads SAAADI. CDR3 sequence reads: CASRVTGVEAFF. The CDR3 DNA reads TGCGCCAGCAGGGTGACAGGGGTCGAAGCTTTCTTT.

The CDR3 protein is CASNRAREQYF. The CDR3 bases are TGTGCCAGCAACCGGGCCCGCGAGCAGTACTTC. The chain uses TRBV2 and TRBJ2-7, with D hard to call. The germline V gene encodes CDR1 SNHLY and CDR2 FYNNEI. The CDR3 contains 11 residues. Trimming took 7 bases from V and 6 from J, leaving 10 bases between them.

This chain links TRBV7-2 with TRBJ2-6; D may be TRBD2 (5 bases). The CDR3 totals 15 residues. Trimming took 5 bases from V and 4 from J, leaving 12 bases between them. Germline CDR1 and CDR2: SGHTA and FQGNSA. The CDR3 sequence is CASSLASGGANVLTF. The CDR3 coding sequence is TGTGCCAGCAGCCTGGCCTCGGGGGGGGCCAACGTCCTGACTTTC.

The chain has TRBV11-2 and TRBJ1-2; no clear D. CDR1 is SGHAT, CDR2 FQNNGV, per germline. This CDR3 has 12 amino acids. Trimming left V 4 bases short and J 4 bases short, with 7 bases between. The CDR3 nucleotides are TGTGCCAGCAGCTCCAACGGCTATGGCTACACCTTC. Protein: CASSSNGYGYTF.

The genes are TRBV2 and TRBJ2-3; D gene uncertain. Trimming shortened V by 7 bases and J by 4 bases, and 9 bases separated the two germline ends. The CDR3 length is 12 residues. Germline V gene sequence: CDR1 SNHLY, CDR2 FYNNEI. The CDR3 DNA sequence: TGTGCCAGCAAGCTAATGGCAGATACGCAGTATTTT. This gives the protein CASKLMADTQYF.

This chain joins TRBV27 and TRBJ2-7; D is perhaps TRBD1 (6 bases). The germline gives CDR1 MNHEY, CDR2 SMNVEV (reference sequence). The CDR3 is 15 amino acids. Trimming stripped 6 bases from V and 7 bases from J, with 22 bases between. The CDR3 is CASRQDGQPSREQYF. The CDR3 DNA reads as TGTGCCAGCAGACAGGACGGACAGCCTTCGCGGGAGCAGTACTTC.

This chain uses TRBV15 with TRBJ2-2; the D gene is possibly TRBD1 (5 bases). The V and J ends lost 2 bases and 0 bases respectively, with 10 bases between them. From germline, CDR1 is LNHNV and CDR2 YYDKDF (reference sequence). The CDR3 covers 16 residues. The CDR3 region has the DNA TGTGCCACCAGCAGACTACAGGACCCGAACACCGGGGAGCTGTTTTTT. Amino acid sequence: CATSRLQDPNTGELFF.

This clone was detected only a few times. The chain links TRBV28 to TRBJ1-5, with a possible D match to TRBD1 (6 bases). Trimming left V 6 bases short and J 0 bases short, with 12 bases between. CDR1 is MDHEN and CDR2 is SYDVKM in the germline V gene. CDR3 length: 15 residues. The CDR3 region is CASRDTGNSNQPQHF. The DNA of the CDR3 is TGTGCCAGCAGAGATACAGGGAATAGCAATCAGCCCCAGCATTTT.